One sample yielded the 31 T cell receptor beta chains listed below, sequenced in a study of blood T cell repertoires in COVID-19. TCRdb keeps only in-frame clones here, not all; method: immunoSEQ multiplex PCR. The sample lists nearly 350,000 clones, 90% to 95% seen once, with 2.5% to 4% in the top ten. Source material: peripheral blood. These receptors were taken from a woman aged 18-29 years who had recovered from COVID-19.

The chain uses TRBV10-3 and TRBJ2-5; 7 bases agree with TRBD2. This CDR3 spans 17 amino acids. V lost 4 bases, J lost 2 bases, and 13 bases stayed unmatched. Germline CDR1 is ENHRY and CDR2 is SYGVKD. CDR3 loop: CAISVTGPSGAQETQYF. CDR3 DNA sequence: TGTGCCATCAGTGTCACGGGGCCTAGCGGAGCTCAAGAGACCCAGTACTTC.

The chain employs TRBV19 and TRBJ1-2; possible D gene TRBD1, 5 bases. This CDR3 is 17 amino acids long. Germline loops: CDR1 LNHDA, CDR2 SQIVND (reference sequence). With 5 bases removed from V and 8 bases from J, the gap between germline ends came to 27 bases. This CDR3 reads CASSPTRAATFLRGYTF. In DNA, the CDR3 is TGTGCCAGTAGTCCAACCAGGGCAGCCACCTTCCTGCGGGGCTACACCTTC.

This CDR3 reads CASSQTLLQGGNEKLFF. The CDR3 nucleotides are TGTGCCAGCAGCCAAACCCTTCTCCAGGGGGGTAATGAAAAACTGTTTTTT. The V gene is TRBV4-2, the J gene TRBJ1-4; 7 bases align to TRBD1. Germline V gene sequence: CDR1 LGHNA, CDR2 YNFKEQ. Trimming removed 2 bases from V and 4 bases from J; junction bases left unmatched: 10. The CDR3 contains 17 residues.

The CDR3 DNA sequence: TGCGCCAGCAGCTCCAGGCCAGGGGAAAGTCAGCCCCAGCATTTT. Translated: CASSSRPGESQPQHF. The rearrangement links TRBV5-1 to TRBJ1-5, with TRBD1 as a possible D gene (6 bases). Trimming shortened V by 3 bases and J by 6 bases, and 16 bases separated the two germline ends. The germline V gene has CDR1 SGHRS and CDR2 YFSETQ. This CDR3 comprises 15 residues.

This chain connects TRBV2 to TRBJ2-5; no reliable D call. Germline-derived CDR1 and CDR2 are SNHLY and FYNNEI. The V end was cut by 3 bases, the J end by 5 bases, with 7 bases between. The length of the CDR3 is 12 residues. CDR3 DNA sequence: TGTGCCAGCAGTGATCTTGTGGAGACCCAGTACTTC. Protein product: CASSDLVETQYF.

V and J are TRBV5-6 and TRBJ2-5, with 8 bases aligning to TRBD1. The ends lost 7 bases at V and 5 bases at J; junction bases unmatched: 10. Germline CDR1 and CDR2: SGHDT and YYEEEE. The CDR3 loop spans 14 amino acids. The CDR3 region has the DNA TGTGCCAGCGGCAGGGGGCCTTATGGGGAGACCCAGTACTTC. This translates into CASGRGPYGETQYF.

The CDR3 nucleotides read TGTGCCAGCAGCTTAGGCCGGGACAGGCTCCTGAACACTGAAGCTTTCTTT. Translating it yields CASSLGRDRLLNTEAFF. This sequence joins TRBV11-2 and TRBJ1-1; 8 positions agree with TRBD1. Trimming cost V 1 base and J 0 bases; bases outside gene matches: 7. The CDR3 extends over 17 amino acids. Germline assignment: CDR1 SGHAT and CDR2 FQNNGV.

The chain recombines TRBV5-1 with TRBJ2-1, with 7 bases aligning to TRBD2. The germline V gene has CDR1 SGHRS and CDR2 YFSETQ. The CDR3 sequence is 15 residues long. The J segment lost 2 bases and the V segment lost 2 bases, leaving 4 bases of the junction unmatched. This chain's CDR3 is CASSFRGSTYNEQFF. The DNA of the CDR3 is TGCGCCAGCAGCTTTCGCGGGAGCACCTACAATGAGCAGTTCTTC.

The V gene is TRBV11-3, the J gene TRBJ1-3; the match to TRBD1 covers 10 bases. This CDR3 contains 16 residues. The V gene's germline CDR1 is SGHNT and CDR2 YENEEA. With 3 bases clipped from V and 0 bases from J, the junction kept 2 bases outside the gene matches. Here the CDR3 reads CASSFGQGDSGNTIYF. As DNA, the CDR3 is TGTGCCAGCAGCTTTGGACAGGGGGACTCTGGAAACACCATATATTTT.

As DNA, the CDR3 is TGTGCCACCAGTACGGCTCCCAGGGGTGGGGAGACCCAGTACTTC. Residues: CATSTAPRGGETQYF. J is TRBJ2-5 and V is TRBV15, with a possible D match to TRBD1 (6 bases). The V and J ends lost 6 bases and 5 bases respectively, with 19 bases between them. The CDR3 length is 15 residues. Germline V gene data show CDR1 as LNHNV and CDR2 as YYDKDF (reference sequence).

The gene calls are TRBV4-1 and TRBJ2-7; weak D call: TRBD2 (5 bases). Trimming stripped 1 base from V and 8 bases from J, with 18 bases between. Per germline, CDR1 MGHRA and CDR2 YSYEKL. The CDR3 contains 15 residues. CDR3 loop: CASSQVPAAVSKQYV. DNA of the CDR3: TGCGCCAGCAGCCAAGTTCCAGCGGCAGTCTCAAAGCAGTACGTC.

In its sample, this clone was seen once. V usage is TRBV4-1 and J usage is TRBJ2-1; D gene unclear. Germline V lookup: CDR1 MGHRA, CDR2 YSYEKL. There are 15 residues in the CDR3. V was shortened by 0 bases and J by 3 bases, with 9 bases between the two germline ends. CDR3 DNA: TGCGCCAGCAGCCAAGAACCTCAGAACTACAATGAGCAGTTCTTC. Translated, it gives CASSQEPQNYNEQFF.

The rearrangement links TRBV6-2 or TRBV6-3 to TRBJ2-5; 9 bases agree with TRBD2. V was pared by 3 bases and J by 5 bases, with 10 bases of the junction left unmatched. Germline CDR1 MNHEY, CDR2 SVGEGT. The CDR3 totals 16 residues. CDR3 in DNA: TGTGCCAGCAGTTATTATCAGGGACTAGCTGGGGAGACCCAGTACTTC. Translated: CASSYYQGLAGETQYF.

The chain couples TRBV20-1 to TRBJ2-3; 9 bases map to TRBD2. CDR1 DFQATT and CDR2 SNEGSKA come from the germline V gene (reference sequence). V lost 3 bases and J lost 4; bases outside the gene matches: 8. This CDR3 is 15 amino acids long. CDR3 bases: TGCAGTGCTAGTCGGCGTAGCGGGAGTTCAGATACGCAGTATTTT. Encoded protein: CSASRRSGSSDTQYF.

This sequence joins TRBV6-5 and TRBJ1-6; D is uncertain. V lost 0 bases and J lost 9, with 9 bases in between. CDR1 is MNHEY, CDR2 SVGAGI, per germline. The CDR3 contains 14 residues. CDR3 region: CASSYSRFSSPLHF. CDR3 coding DNA: TGTGCCAGCAGTTACTCGAGGTTTTCTTCACCCCTCCACTTT.

The count of this clone is one. The chain links TRBV12-5 to TRBJ2-1; 9 bases are shared with TRBD1. Germline CDR1 and CDR2: LGHNT and FRNRAP. V trimming: 0 bases; J trimming: 3 bases; junction bases outside the gene matches: 6. The CDR3 consists of 17 residues. CDR3 sequence reads: CASGLVAGQGNYNEQFF. In DNA form, the CDR3 reads TGTGCTAGTGGTTTGGTGGCGGGACAGGGCAACTACAATGAGCAGTTCTTC.

The J gene is TRBJ1-1, the V gene TRBV11-2; tentatively, D is TRBD1 (5 bases). V gave up 4 bases and J gave up 0 bases, with 9 bases separating them. The CDR3 has 14 residues. In germline, CDR1 is SGHAT, CDR2 FQNNGV. The CDR3 loop reads CASSSQAMNTEAFF. The CDR3 DNA sequence: TGTGCCAGCAGCTCACAGGCCATGAACACTGAAGCTTTCTTT.

As regards this clone: Distinct nucleotide sequences in the sample also encode this CDR3. The V and J genes are TRBV7-2 and TRBJ2-6; 13 positions agree with TRBD2. Germline CDR1 reads SGHTA; CDR2 reads FQGNSA. Unmatched junction bases numbered 0, after V lost 1 base and J lost 3 bases. The CDR3 length is 17 residues. For the CDR3, the DNA is TGTGCCAGCAGCTTAGGGACTAGCGGGAGTGGGGCCAACGTCCTGACTTTC. Amino acids: CASSLGTSGSGANVLTF.

This chain links TRBV2 with TRBJ1-1; 9 bases match TRBD1. This CDR3 spans 13 amino acids. V was clipped by 6 bases and J by 8 bases; unmatched bases: 7. Germline CDR1 reads SNHLY; CDR2 reads FYNNEI. In DNA form, the CDR3 reads TGTGCCAGCAGGTTACAGGGGGCTGGGGAAGCTTTCTTT. Translation gives CASRLQGAGEAFF.

The chain uses TRBV5-4 and TRBJ2-3; D ambiguous. Germline V CDR1 and CDR2: SGHNT, YYREEE (reference sequence). CDR3 length: 12 amino acids. Trimming stripped 4 bases from V and 2 bases from J, with 5 bases between. The CDR3 region has the DNA TGTGCCAGCAGCCTAGACACAGATACGCAGTATTTT. As protein: CASSLDTDTQYF.

This sequence joins TRBV5-5 and TRBJ1-5; the match to TRBD1 covers 9 bases. Germline CDR1 and CDR2: SGHKS and YYEKEE (reference sequence). The V and J ends lost 3 bases and 7 bases, in that order; junction bases with no gene match: 17. The CDR3 consists of 18 residues. Written as DNA, the CDR3 is TGTGCCAGCAGCTCCGACAGGGGGGTTCATTGGGATCGACAGCCCCAGCATTTT. The encoded protein is CASSSDRGVHWDRQPQHF. Full variable domain (missing parts from reference TRBV5-5 and TRBJ1-5): DAGVTQSPTHLIKTRGQQVTLRCSPISGHKSVSWYQQVLGQGPQFIFQYYEKEERGRGNFPDRFSARQFPNYSSELNVNALLLGDSALYLCASSSDRGVHWDRQPQHFGDGTRLSIL.

The rearrangement uses TRBV24-1 and TRBJ2-7, with D possibly being TRBD1 (6 bases). V lost 8 bases to trimming and J lost 3 bases, with 13 bases between them. CDR3 size: 13 residues. The germline V gene has CDR1 KGHDR and CDR2 SFDVKD. CDR3 sequence reads: CATTARGCYEQYV. DNA for the CDR3: TGTGCCACCACCGCCAGGGGCTGCTACGAGCAGTACGTC.

The chain carries TRBV7-8 and TRBJ2-3; TRBD2 agrees at 7 bases. In germline, CDR1 is SGHVS, CDR2 FQNEAQ. Trimming removed 1 base from V and 0 bases from J; junction bases left unmatched: 4. The CDR3 length is 16 residues. CDR3 loop: CASSLGERGSTDTQYF. CDR3 sequence (DNA): TGTGCCAGCAGCTTAGGGGAGCGGGGAAGCACAGATACGCAGTATTTT.

This chain connects TRBV21-1 to TRBJ2-3; TRBD2 is the table's D call and was not checked against the DNA. TRBV21-1 is flagged as a pseudogene. The CDR3 covers 17 residues. For the CDR3, the DNA is TGTGCCAGCAGCCTTCTAAGCGGACCGACTAGCACAGATACGCAGTATTTT. Protein product: CASSLLSGPTSTDTQYF.

The chain employs TRBV19 and TRBJ1-2, with 8 bases aligning to TRBD1. Germline loops: CDR1 LNHDA, CDR2 SQIVND (reference sequence). The CDR3 covers 13 residues. Trimming removed 5 bases from V and 5 bases from J; junction bases left unmatched: 4. The CDR3 loop is CASSLRTGYGYTF. Written as DNA, the CDR3 is TGTGCCAGTAGTTTACGGACAGGGTATGGCTACACCTTC. Drawing the rest from reference TRBV19 and TRBJ1-2, the complete variable domain is DGGITQSPKYLFRKEGQNVTLSCEQNLNHDAMYWYRQDPGQGLRLIYYSQIVNDFQKGDIAEGYSVSREKKESFPLTVTSAQKNPTAFYLCASSLRTGYGYTFGSGTRLTVV.

This chain connects TRBV7-9 to TRBJ2-1, with TRBD1 matching over 9 bases. Trimming took 4 bases from V and 8 from J; bases not matched to a gene: 18. The CDR3 is 18 residues long. Germline CDR1 reads SEHNR; CDR2 reads FQNEAQ (reference sequence). The CDR3 DNA reads as TGTGCCAGCAGCTCTAGAACCAACCGGGACAGGGCCTCCGATGAGCAGTTCTTC. Its protein product is CASSSRTNRDRASDEQFF.

The chain recombines TRBV5-1 with TRBJ2-1; TRBD2 agrees at 12 bases. Trimming took 4 bases from V and 10 from J; bases not matched to a gene: 6. Per germline, CDR1 SGHRS and CDR2 YFSETQ. The CDR3 has 14 residues. CDR3 region: CASSRGLAGGEQFF. The CDR3, as DNA: TGCGCCAGCAGCCGCGGTCTAGCGGGAGGGGAGCAGTTCTTC.

The CDR3 spells CASKTLAGGETQYF. The CDR3 nucleotides are TGTGCCAGCAAAACCCTTGCCGGGGGAGAGACCCAGTACTTC. The chain employs TRBV6-5 and TRBJ2-5, with D maybe TRBD2 (6 bases). Per the germline V gene, CDR1 is MNHEY and CDR2 is SVGAGI. The CDR3 is 14 residues long. Trimming took off 7 bases at V and 4 bases at J, with 16 bases between the two ends.

V gene TRBV7-8 combines with J gene TRBJ2-3; the match to TRBD2 covers 13 bases. Germline CDR1 is SGHVS and CDR2 is FQNEAQ. The CDR3 is 20 amino acids. After removal of 5 bases from V and 6 bases from J, the junction contained 20 bases not matched to a gene. The CDR3 DNA reads TGTGCCAGCAGCAATCGGGGGACTAGCGGGACCACTCATCCTTTTGATACGCAGTATTTT. This gives the protein CASSNRGTSGTTHPFDTQYF.

The chain joins TRBV2 to TRBJ2-2, with 7 positions matching TRBD1. Germline trimming cut 2 bases from V and 1 base from J; bases unmatched to any gene: 4. Germline loops: CDR1 SNHLY, CDR2 FYNNEI. The length of the CDR3 is 16 residues. In DNA, the CDR3 is TGTGCCAGCAGTGAACCCAGGACAGGGAACACCGGGGAGCTGTTTTTT. As protein: CASSEPRTGNTGELFF.

This chain connects TRBV6-6 to TRBJ1-1, with D hard to call. V dropped 2 bases and J dropped 2 bases, with 6 bases sitting between them. Germline-derived CDR1 and CDR2 are MNHNY and SVGAGI (reference sequence). The CDR3 has 13 residues. CDR3 sequence (DNA): TGTGCCAGCAGTTACCAGGTAAACACTGAAGCTTTCTTT. It codes for CASSYQVNTEAFF.